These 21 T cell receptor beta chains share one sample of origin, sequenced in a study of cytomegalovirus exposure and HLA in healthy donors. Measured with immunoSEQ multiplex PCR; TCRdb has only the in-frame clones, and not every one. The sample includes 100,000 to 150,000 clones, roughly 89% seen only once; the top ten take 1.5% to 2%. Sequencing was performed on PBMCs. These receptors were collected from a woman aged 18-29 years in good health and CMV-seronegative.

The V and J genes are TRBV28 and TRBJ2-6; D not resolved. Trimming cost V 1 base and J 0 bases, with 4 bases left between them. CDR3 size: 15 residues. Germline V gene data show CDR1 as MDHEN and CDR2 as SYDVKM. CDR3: CASSLSGSGANVLTF. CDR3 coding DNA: TGTGCCAGCAGTTTATCGGGCTCTGGGGCCAACGTCCTGACTTTC.

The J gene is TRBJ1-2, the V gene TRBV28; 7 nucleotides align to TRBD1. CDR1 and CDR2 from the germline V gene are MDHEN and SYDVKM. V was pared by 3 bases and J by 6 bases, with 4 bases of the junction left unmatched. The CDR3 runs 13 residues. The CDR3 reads CASSFRQGDGYTF. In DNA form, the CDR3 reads TGTGCCAGCAGTTTCAGACAGGGAGATGGCTACACCTTC.

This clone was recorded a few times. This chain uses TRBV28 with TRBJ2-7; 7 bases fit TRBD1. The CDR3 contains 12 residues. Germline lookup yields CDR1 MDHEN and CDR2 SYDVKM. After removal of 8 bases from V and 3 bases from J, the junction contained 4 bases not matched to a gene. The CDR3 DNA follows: TGTGCCAGCCGAAGGACAGGCTACGAGCAGTACTTC. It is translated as CASRRTGYEQYF.

CDR3 nucleotide sequence: TGTGCCAGTAGGGTCGGACGGGAAAATTCACCCCTCCACTTT. It is translated as CASRVGRENSPLHF. The genes are TRBV19 and TRBJ1-6; D call uncertain. Germline CDR1 LNHDA, CDR2 SQIVND (reference sequence). V lost 6 bases to trimming and J lost 7 bases, with 13 bases between them. The CDR3 loop spans 14 amino acids.

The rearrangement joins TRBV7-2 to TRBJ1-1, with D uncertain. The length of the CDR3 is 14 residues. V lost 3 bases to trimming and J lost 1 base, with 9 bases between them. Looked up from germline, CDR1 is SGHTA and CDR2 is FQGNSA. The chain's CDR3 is CASSLVTGNTEAFF. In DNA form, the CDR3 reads TGTGCCAGCAGCTTGGTCACTGGGAACACTGAAGCTTTCTTT.

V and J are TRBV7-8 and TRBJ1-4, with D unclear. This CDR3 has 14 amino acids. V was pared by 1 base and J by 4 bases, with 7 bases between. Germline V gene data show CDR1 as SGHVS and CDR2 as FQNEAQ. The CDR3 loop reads CASSLGRINEKLFF. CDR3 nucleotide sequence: TGTGCCAGCAGCTTAGGGCGGATTAATGAAAAACTGTTTTTT.

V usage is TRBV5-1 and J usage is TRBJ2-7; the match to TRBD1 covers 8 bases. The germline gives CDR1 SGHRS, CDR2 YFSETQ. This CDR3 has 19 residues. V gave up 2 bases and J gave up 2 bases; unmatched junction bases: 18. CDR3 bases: TGCGCCAGCAGCTTTGAAGCCCGGGGACAGGCCCGCAAGCCCTACGAGCAGTACTTC. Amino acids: CASSFEARGQARKPYEQYF.

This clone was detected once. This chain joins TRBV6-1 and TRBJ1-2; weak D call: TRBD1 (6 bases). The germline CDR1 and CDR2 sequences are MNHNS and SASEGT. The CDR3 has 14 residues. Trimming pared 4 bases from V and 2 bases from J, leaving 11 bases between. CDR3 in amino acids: CASSGLGQNYGYTF. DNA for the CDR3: TGTGCCAGCAGTGGACTTGGACAGAACTATGGCTACACCTTC.

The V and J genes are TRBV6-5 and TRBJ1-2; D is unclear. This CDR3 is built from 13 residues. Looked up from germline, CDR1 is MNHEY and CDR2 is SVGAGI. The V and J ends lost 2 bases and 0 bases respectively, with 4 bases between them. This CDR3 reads CASSYGPNYGYTF. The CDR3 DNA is TGTGCCAGCAGTTACGGCCCTAACTATGGCTACACCTTC.

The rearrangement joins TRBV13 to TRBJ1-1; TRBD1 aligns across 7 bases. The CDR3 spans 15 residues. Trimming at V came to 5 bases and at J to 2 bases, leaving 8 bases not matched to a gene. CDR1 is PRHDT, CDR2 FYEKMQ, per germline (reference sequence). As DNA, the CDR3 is TGTGCCAGCAGCCTAATGACAGGGACTAACACTGAAGCTTTCTTT. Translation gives CASSLMTGTNTEAFF.

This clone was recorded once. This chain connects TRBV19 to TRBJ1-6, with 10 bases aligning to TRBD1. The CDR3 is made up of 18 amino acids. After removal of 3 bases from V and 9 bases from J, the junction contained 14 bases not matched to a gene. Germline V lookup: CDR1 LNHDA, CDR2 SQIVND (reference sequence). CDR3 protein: CASSISGLRTGGSSPLHF. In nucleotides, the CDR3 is TGTGCCAGTAGTATCTCGGGTTTACGGACAGGGGGTAGTTCACCCCTCCACTTT.

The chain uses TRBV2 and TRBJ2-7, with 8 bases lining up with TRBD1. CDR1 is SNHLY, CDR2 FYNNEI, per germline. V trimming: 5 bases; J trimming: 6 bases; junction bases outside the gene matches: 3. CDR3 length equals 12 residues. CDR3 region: CASSSTGAEQYF. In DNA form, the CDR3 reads TGTGCCAGCAGTTCGACAGGGGCCGAGCAGTACTTC.

The CDR3 DNA is TGTGCCAGCCGTAGTAGAGCTACCGGGAGTCGGTACGAGCAGTACTTC. Protein: CASRSRATGSRYEQYF. J is TRBJ2-7 and V is TRBV11-2; possibly TRBD2 for D (6 bases). CDR1 SGHAT and CDR2 FQNNGV come from the germline V gene. The V and J ends lost 8 bases and 4 bases respectively, with 24 bases between them. This CDR3 region has 16 residues. The full variable domain, with the rest looked up from reference TRBV11-2 and TRBJ2-7, is EAGVAQSPRYKIIEKRQSVAFWCNPISGHATLYWYQQILGQGPKLLIQFQNNGVVDDSQLPKDRFSAERLKGVDSTLKIQPAKLEDSAVYLCASRSRATGSRYEQYFGPGTRLTVT.

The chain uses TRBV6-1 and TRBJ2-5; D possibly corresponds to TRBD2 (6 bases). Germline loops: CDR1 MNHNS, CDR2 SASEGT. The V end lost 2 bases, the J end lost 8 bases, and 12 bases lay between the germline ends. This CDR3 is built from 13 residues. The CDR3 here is CASSESPGGTQYF. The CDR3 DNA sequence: TGTGCCAGCAGTGAAAGTCCCGGGGGAACCCAGTACTTC.

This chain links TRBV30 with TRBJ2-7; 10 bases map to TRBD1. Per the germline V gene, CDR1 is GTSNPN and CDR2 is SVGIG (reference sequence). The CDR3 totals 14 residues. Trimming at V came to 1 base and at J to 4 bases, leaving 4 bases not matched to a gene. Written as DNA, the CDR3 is TGTGCCTGGAGTGAGATGGGACAGGGGTACGAGCAGTACTTC. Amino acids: CAWSEMGQGYEQYF. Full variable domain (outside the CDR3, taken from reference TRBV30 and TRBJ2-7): SQTIHQWPATLVQPVGSPLSLECTVEGTSNPNLYWYRQAAGRGLQLLFYSVGIGQISSEVPQNLSASRPQDRQFILSSKKLLLSDSGFYLCAWSEMGQGYEQYFGPGTRLTVT.

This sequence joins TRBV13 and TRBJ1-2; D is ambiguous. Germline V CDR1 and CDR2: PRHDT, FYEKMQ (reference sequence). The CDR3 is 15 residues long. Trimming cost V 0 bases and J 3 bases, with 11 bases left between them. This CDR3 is CASSLGADEYYGYTF. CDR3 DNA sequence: TGTGCCAGCAGCTTAGGGGCCGATGAATACTATGGCTACACCTTC.

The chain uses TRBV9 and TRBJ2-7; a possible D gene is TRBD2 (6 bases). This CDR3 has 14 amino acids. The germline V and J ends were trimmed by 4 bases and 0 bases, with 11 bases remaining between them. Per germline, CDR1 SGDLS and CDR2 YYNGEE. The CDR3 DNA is TGTGCCAGCAGCCCGACTAGGAGCTCCTACGAGCAGTACTTC. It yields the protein CASSPTRSSYEQYF.

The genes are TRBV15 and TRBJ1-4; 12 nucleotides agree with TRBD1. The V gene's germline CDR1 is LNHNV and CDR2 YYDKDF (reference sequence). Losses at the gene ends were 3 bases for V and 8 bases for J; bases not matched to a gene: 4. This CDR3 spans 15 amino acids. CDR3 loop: CATSRGDRGQEKLFF. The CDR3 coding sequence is TGTGCCACCAGCAGGGGGGACAGGGGGCAAGAAAAACTGTTTTTT.

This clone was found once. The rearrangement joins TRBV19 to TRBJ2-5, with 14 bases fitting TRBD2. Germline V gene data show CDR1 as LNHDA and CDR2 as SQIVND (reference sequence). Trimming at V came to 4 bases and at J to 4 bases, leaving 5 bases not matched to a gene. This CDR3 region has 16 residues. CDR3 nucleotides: TGTGCCAGTAGTAAAGGGACTAGCGGGAGACCAGAGACCCAGTACTTC. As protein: CASSKGTSGRPETQYF.

The CDR3 sequence is CASSLVQQETQYF. CDR3 nucleotides: TGTGCCAGCAGCTTAGTTCAACAAGAGACCCAGTACTTC. V is TRBV7-9 and J is TRBJ2-5; D is undetermined. The germline V gene encodes CDR1 SEHNR and CDR2 FQNEAQ (reference sequence). The length of the CDR3 is 13 residues. Trimming cost V 1 base and J 2 bases, with 5 bases left between them.

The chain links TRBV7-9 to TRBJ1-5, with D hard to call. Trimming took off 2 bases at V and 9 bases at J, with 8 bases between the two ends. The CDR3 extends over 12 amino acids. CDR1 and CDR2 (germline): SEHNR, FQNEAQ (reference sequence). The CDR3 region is CASSLSSGPQHF. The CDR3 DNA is TGTGCCAGCAGCTTATCATCGGGGCCCCAGCATTTT.